This entry describes one T cell receptor beta chain. Its recognized antigen is unknown. Base quality data are lacking; no much larger clone is found one base away. From the germline V gene, CDR1 is MNHEY and CDR2 is SVGEGT. Trimming at the junction amounts to 5 bases on V and 5 bases on J, and the germline ends lie 7 bases apart. Taken from cysteine to phenylalanine, the CDR3 has 13 residues. Only CDR3 DNA remains: 39 bases, in frame from the first base. Libraries were made using multiplex PCR. TCRdb shows the sequencer as Illumina HiSeq 4000. To build TCR beta libraries, CDR3 regions were amplified by Arm-PCR using iRepertoire HTBI primers. PCR products were gel purified before sequencing. As for the authors' bioinformatics: Across samples, around 58 TRBV and approximately 15 TRBJ segments were identified and used for gene usage analysis of CDR3 amino acid clonotypes. COPE and FqMerger were used to merge filtered high-quality paired reads into contigs. Contigs were aligned with BLAST to IMGT TRBV, TRBD and TRBJ reference genes, and CDR3 was defined per IMGT. Any clonotype with a frequency above 0.1% was counted as a highly expanded clone. Repertoire diversity was measured by Shannon entropy, and V-J evenness by the Gini coefficient. A clonotype was considered public if more than one individual shared it. The public reads were quality trimmed at Q25 with fastp and then assembled into clones with MiXCR by TCRdb, keeping productive beta chains. When rows share a CDR3 protein, they turn into one entry using the most common DNA and genes. Clone size and V and J calls follow TCRdb, not the original study. The sample table holds a few hundred thousand distinct CDR3 sequences, of which around 23% were seen once. The biggest ten clones account for around 30% of the sample.

The sample belongs to a study of regulatory T cells in long-lasting Graves disease (dated by TCRdb to the early 2020s). As for the study more broadly: Persistent Graves' disease was defined as antithyroid drug treatment for over 5 years with persistently positive TSH receptor autoantibodies. A total of about 33 samples underwent TCR sequencing, from some 13 patients with persistent Graves' disease and about 20 patients with newly diagnosed Graves' disease. This study used TCR sequencing and RNA sequencing of peripheral blood to compare persistent Graves' disease patients against newly diagnosed Graves' disease patients. The study was registered as a clinical trial and conducted in China. In the clinical cohort, patients with persistent Graves' disease had used antithyroid drugs for an average of about 10 years.

Sample time point, as interpreted from the label and publication: persistent/refractory GD, antithyroid drugs over 5 years with positive TRAb. RNA was extracted from PBMCs in TRIzol for both TCR sequencing and RNA sequencing. The diagnosis of Graves' disease followed American Thyroid Association guidelines. The patients came from an endocrinology department in Xi'an, China. Each patient gave approximately 9 milliliters of peripheral blood, collected in an EDTA anticoagulant tube. PBMCs were isolated by Ficoll Paque Plus density gradient separation without further T cell sorting. RNA quality was checked with an Agilent 2100 Bioanalyzer and agarose gel, and concentration with a NanoDrop 2000. What the authors observed across the whole study: Sequencing and analysis were limited to the TCR beta chain. Compared with newly diagnosed patients, persistent Graves' disease patients had lower TCR Shannon entropy and fewer highly expanded clones, which suggests clonal expansion. More public clonotypes were shared among persistent patients (more than 2,500) than among newly diagnosed patients (roughly 1,000). As a limitation, the authors acknowledged that the small sample size may reduce accuracy. Only peripheral blood was studied, because thyroid tissue, the primary lesion, was inaccessible. TRBV28, TRBJ1-2 and TRBJ2-5 were preferentially used in persistent disease, while TRBV20-1 and TRBJ2-1 were favored in newly diagnosed disease.

The sample consisted of peripheral blood mononuclear cells (PBMCs), taken when the disease was refractory, from a patient treated with antithyroid drugs. The rearranged chain carries TRBV6-2 or TRBV6-3 and TRBJ1-6; the D gene assignment is ambiguous. The sequence came from a woman in her forties with Graves disease. Donor details come from another sample of the same person, matched by shared clones. The CDR3 has the sequence CASSTRNNSPLHF. The bases are TGTGCCAGCAGTACTCGGAATAATTCACCCCTCCACTTT.